In this sample, the clone carrying this TCR beta chain turned up once. Antigen: not known. The authors made TCR beta cDNA from approximately 490 ng total RNA with a constant-region primer. A slightly modified ARM-PCR protocol with three nested multiplex PCR rounds produced these TCR beta libraries. TCRdb re-called the multiplex PCR reads with MiXCR, one entry per CDR3 protein. The table shows fewer than 70,000 distinct CDR3 sequences, with 71% occurring only once. The study co-extracted DNA and RNA from 20-30 mg of unsorted bulk tissue. This specimen comes from a study of tumor-infiltrating lymphocytes in primary liver carcinoma. Study information: Samples returned roughly 3.65 to 7.5 million productive TCRbeta reads, a yield that was similar across tissue types. Study findings and constraints: Whereas tumor region pairs overlapped more, tumor-adjacent and tumor-blood pairs overlapped less.

The clonotype comes from a man in his forties with primary liver carcinoma and hepatitis B virus infection. Sequencing was carried out using liver tumor tissue from sampling region 2. Subset specified: tumor region T2, inferior pole.

The DNA of the CDR3 is TGTGCCAGCAGCTTAGGGACAGGGGGCTCCCTCGAGCAGTACTTC. It codes for CASSLGTGGSLEQYF. The V gene is TRBV11-3, the J gene TRBJ2-7; 11 bases match TRBD1. CDR3 size: 15 residues. The germline V gene encodes CDR1 SGHNT and CDR2 YENEEA. Trimming at V came to 1 base and at J to 6 bases, leaving 5 bases not matched to a gene.